This is a list of T cell receptor beta chains from one sample in a study of blood T cells in healthy people across ages. One entry per CDR3 protein, called by TCRdb with MiXCR from the 5' RACE reads. The sample gives some 1,500,000 distinct CDR3 sequences, approximately 43% of which show up once; about 4% is in the top ten. Sequences were obtained from blood. These receptors originate from a woman aged 18 to 35 in good health. CDR3s include the opening cysteine and the closing phenylalanine or tryptophan. A D gene is named only where the DNA matches it firmly. A clone size is listed for some rows: how often the clone was seen (once, few, many), or a class if it is expanded.

>-|TRBV5-1|TRBD1|TRBJ1-6|14
TGCGCCAGCAGTCCTACAGGGGGTTCTTCACCCCTCCACTTT
CASSPTGGSSPLHF
>-|TRBV6-5|TRBD1|TRBJ2-1|16
TGTGCCAGCAGTTACTCTATGGGACAGGGTTTCAATGAGCAGTTCTTC
CASSYSMGQGFNEQFF
>-|TRBV5-6|-|TRBJ2-6|15
TGTGCCAGCAGCTTGGCGGGGTATGGGGCCAACGTCCTGACTTTC
CASSLAGYGANVLTF
>-|TRBV7-2|-|TRBJ2-7|14
TGTGCCAGCAGCCCAGGACTAATGTACAATGAGCAGTACTTC
CASSPGLMYNEQYF
>few|TRBV6-6|-|TRBJ1-1|16
TGTGCCAGCAGTTACTCGCCGCTAGGGTTGCACACTGAAGCTTTCTTT
CASSYSPLGLHTEAFF
>few|TRBV7-2|-|TRBJ1-5|14
TGTGCCAGCAGCCCCCAGGGGTCTGTTGAGCCCCAGCATTTT
CASSPQGSVEPQHF
>-|TRBV21-1|-|TRBJ2-3|14
TGTGCCAGCTTTATAGCGTCGGGCACAGATACGCAGTATTTT
CASFIASGTDTQYF
>-|TRBV20-1|TRBD1|TRBJ2-7|12
TGCAGTGCAACCGGGACAGGCTACGAGCAGTACTTC
CSATGTGYEQYF
>many|TRBV2|TRBD1|TRBJ1-2|15
TGTGCCAGCAGTGAATTGTCGACAGGGGGCTATGGCTACACCTTC
CASSELSTGGYGYTF
>-|TRBV30|-|TRBJ2-1|12
TGTGCCCGGAGTAGGGCACACAATGAGCAGTTCTTC
CARSRAHNEQFF
>many|TRBV5-1|-|TRBJ2-1|14
TGCGCCAGCAGCTTGGCCTCGACTTCCAATGAGCAGTTCTTC
CASSLASTSNEQFF
>-|TRBV7-2|TRBD2|TRBJ2-6|19
TGTGCCAGCAGTTTTACTAGCGGGTTCTTTAGCTCTGGGGCCAACGTCCTGACTTTC
CASSFTSGFFSSGANVLTF
>-|TRBV14|-|TRBJ2-1|15
TGTGCCAGCAGCCCGGGAAAATGGGATTGGTGGGAGCAGTTCTTC
CASSPGKWDWWEQFF
>-|TRBV27|-|TRBJ2-4|16
TGTGCCAGCAGTTCCGCCGAGGCAGGGGCCAAAAACATTCAGTACTTC
CASSSAEAGAKNIQYF
>few|TRBV9|-|TRBJ1-2|14
TGTGCCAGCAGCGGGGCAGGACAGAGATATGGCTACACCTTC
CASSGAGQRYGYTF
>-|TRBV29-1|TRBD2|TRBJ2-7|13
TGCAGCGGAGTAGCGGGGGGAACATCCGAGCAGTACTTC
CSGVAGGTSEQYF
>-|TRBV27|TRBD1|TRBJ1-4|16
TGTGCCAGCAGCGGCGTCCCCGGGACAGGGGATGAAAAAACGTTTTTT
CASSGVPGTGDEKTFF
>few|TRBV16|-|TRBJ1-3|14
TGTGCCAGCAGCCAATGGAACTCTGGAAACACCATTTATTTT
CASSQWNSGNTIYF
>-|TRBV5-1|-|TRBJ2-2|16
TGCGCCAGCAGCTTGGCGGGCAGGCATAACACCGGGGAGCTGTTTTTT
CASSLAGRHNTGELFF
>-|TRBV21-1|-|TRBJ2-1|17
TGTGCCAGCAGCAAAGGCCAGGGGGTAGCGGGCCGCAATGAGCAGTTCTTC
CASSKGQGVAGRNEQFF
>-|TRBV12-3/TRBV12-4|-|TRBJ2-7|18
TGTGCCAGCAGTTTAAATCGTAGGGGCTTAGCTTCCTACAATGAGCAGTACTTC
CASSLNRRGLASYNEQYF
>-|TRBV4-3|-|TRBJ2-1|16
TGCGCCAGCAGCCAAGACTCGGACCGCACCTACAATGAGCAGTTCTTC
CASSQDSDRTYNEQFF
>many|TRBV12-3/TRBV12-4|-|TRBJ2-3|13
TGTGCCAGCAGTTCCCAGCGCACAGATACGCAGTATTTT
CASSSQRTDTQYF
>-|TRBV27|TRBD1|TRBJ2-4|15
TGTGCCAGCAGTGAAACAGGGGTTGTGAAAAACATTCAGTACTTC
CASSETGVVKNIQYF
>-|TRBV7-2|TRBD2|TRBJ2-2|18
TGTGCCAGCAGCCGGGAAGCGGGAGGGGGGGTATACACCGGGGAGCTGTTTTTT
CASSREAGGGVYTGELFF